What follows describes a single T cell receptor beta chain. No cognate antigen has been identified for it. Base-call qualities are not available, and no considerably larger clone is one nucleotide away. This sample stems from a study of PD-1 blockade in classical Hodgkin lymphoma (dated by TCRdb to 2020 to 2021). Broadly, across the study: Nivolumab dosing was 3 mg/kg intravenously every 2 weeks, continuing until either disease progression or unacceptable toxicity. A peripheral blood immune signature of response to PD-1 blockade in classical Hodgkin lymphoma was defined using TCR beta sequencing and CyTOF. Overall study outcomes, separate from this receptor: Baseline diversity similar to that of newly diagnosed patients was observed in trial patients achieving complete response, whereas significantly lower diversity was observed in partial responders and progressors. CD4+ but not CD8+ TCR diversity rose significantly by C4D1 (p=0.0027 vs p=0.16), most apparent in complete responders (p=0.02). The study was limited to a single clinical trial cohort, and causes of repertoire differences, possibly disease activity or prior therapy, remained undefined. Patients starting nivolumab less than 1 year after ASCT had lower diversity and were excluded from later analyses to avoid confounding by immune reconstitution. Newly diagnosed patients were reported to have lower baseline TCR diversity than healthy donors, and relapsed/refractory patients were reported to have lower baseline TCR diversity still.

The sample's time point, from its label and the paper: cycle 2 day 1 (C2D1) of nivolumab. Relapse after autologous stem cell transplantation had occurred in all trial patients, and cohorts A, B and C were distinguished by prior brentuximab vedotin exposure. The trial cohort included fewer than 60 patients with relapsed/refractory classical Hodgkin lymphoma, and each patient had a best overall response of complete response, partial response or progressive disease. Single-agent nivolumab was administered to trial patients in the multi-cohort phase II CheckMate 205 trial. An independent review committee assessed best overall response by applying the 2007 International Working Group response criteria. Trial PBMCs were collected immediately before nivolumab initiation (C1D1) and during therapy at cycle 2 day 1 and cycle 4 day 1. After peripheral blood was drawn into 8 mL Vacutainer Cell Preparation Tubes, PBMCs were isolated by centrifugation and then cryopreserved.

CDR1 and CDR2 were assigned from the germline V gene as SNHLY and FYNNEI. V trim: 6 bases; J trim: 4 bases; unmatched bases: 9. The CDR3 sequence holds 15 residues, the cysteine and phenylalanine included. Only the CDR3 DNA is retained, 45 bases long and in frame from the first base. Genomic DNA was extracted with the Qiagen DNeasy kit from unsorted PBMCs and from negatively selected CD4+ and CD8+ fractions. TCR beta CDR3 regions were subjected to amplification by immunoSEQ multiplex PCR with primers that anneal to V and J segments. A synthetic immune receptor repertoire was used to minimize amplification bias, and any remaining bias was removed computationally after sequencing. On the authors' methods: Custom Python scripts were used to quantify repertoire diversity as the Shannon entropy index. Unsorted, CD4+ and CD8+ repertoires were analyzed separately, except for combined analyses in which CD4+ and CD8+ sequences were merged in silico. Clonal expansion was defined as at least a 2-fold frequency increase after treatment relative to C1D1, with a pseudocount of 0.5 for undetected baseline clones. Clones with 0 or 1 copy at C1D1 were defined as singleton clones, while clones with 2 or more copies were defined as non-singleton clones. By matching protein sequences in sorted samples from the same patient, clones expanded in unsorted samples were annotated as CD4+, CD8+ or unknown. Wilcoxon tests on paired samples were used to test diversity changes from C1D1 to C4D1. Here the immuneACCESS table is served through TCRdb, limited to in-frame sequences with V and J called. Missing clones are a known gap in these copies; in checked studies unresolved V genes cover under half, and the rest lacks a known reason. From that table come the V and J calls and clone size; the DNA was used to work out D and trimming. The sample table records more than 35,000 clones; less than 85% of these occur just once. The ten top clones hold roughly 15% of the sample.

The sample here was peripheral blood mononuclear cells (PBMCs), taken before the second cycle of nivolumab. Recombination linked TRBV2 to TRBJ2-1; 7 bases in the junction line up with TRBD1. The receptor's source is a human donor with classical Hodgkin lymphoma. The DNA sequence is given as TGTGCCAGCAGCCCCGAGGGGGCCGGTTACAATGAGCAGTTCTTC. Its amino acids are CASSPEGAGYNEQFF.